This T cell receptor beta chain was obtained from a study of control samples from healthy donors and cancer patients. The assay was immunoSEQ multiplex PCR, and TCRdb's table has in-frame clones only and misses some. The table has some 140,000 clones, 90% to 95% seen once. This TCR was recovered from a man aged 35-49 years in good health. The sequencing input was blood.

In nucleotides, the CDR3 is TGTGCCAGCAGCTTAATGGGACCCGGCGGCACTGAAGCTTTCTTT. It codes for CASSLMGPGGTEAFF. The chain is built from TRBV13 and TRBJ1-1; weak D call: TRBD1 (5 bases). V dropped 2 bases and J dropped 4 bases, with 14 bases sitting between them. The CDR3 covers 15 residues. Germline-derived CDR1 and CDR2 are PRHDT and FYEKMQ (reference sequence).